The rows below give T cell receptor beta chains drawn from one sample of a study of T-cell memory formation after mild COVID-19. MiXCR was run by TCRdb on the 5' RACE reads, yielding one entry per CDR3 protein. Among about 350,000 distinct CDR3 sequences, roughly an eighth were seen once, and the ten largest hold about a fifth. Material: PBMCs or a T cell subset sorted from them (not recorded which). These TCRs come from a man aged 18 to 29 who had mild COVID-19 (a few samples of this study predate the infection). Cell type and time point are not known. The CDR3 runs from the conserved cysteine through the conserved F or W. A D gene is named only where the DNA matches it firmly. A row's size may be missing; if present it is once, few, many or a size class.

abundance | j_gene | v_gene | d_gene | CDR3nt | CDR3aa
. | TRBJ2-7 | TRBV19 | . | TGTGCCAGTAGTCCGGGGGTAGCTAAGCGCGAGCAGTACTTC | CASSPGVAKREQYF
many | TRBJ2-3 | TRBV3-1 | . | TGTGCCAGCAGCCAAGATACCCAGGGCACAGATACGCAGTATTTT | CASSQDTQGTDTQYF
. | TRBJ2-2 | TRBV7-9 | . | TGTGCCAGCAGCTTAGCGCGTGGGGGCGCGAACACCGGGGAGCTGTTTTTT | CASSLARGGANTGELFF
. | TRBJ2-3 | TRBV27 | TRBD2 | TGTGCCAGCAGCCACAGGATCTCTGGGGCGGGGGGCGCCGCAGATACGCAGTATTTT | CASSHRISGAGGAADTQYF
. | TRBJ2-1 | TRBV5-1 | . | TGCGCCAGCAGCGGAACGCCGGGTAACAATGAGCAGTTCTTC | CASSGTPGNNEQFF
few | TRBJ2-4 | TRBV5-6 | . | TGTGCCAGCAGCCTCGGACCCACACTAGCCAAAAACATTCAGTACTTC | CASSLGPTLAKNIQYF
few | TRBJ1-1 | TRBV12-3/TRBV12-4 | . | TGTGCCAGCAGTTCCGGACTTGGAGCTTTCTTT | CASSSGLGAFF
. | TRBJ2-5 | TRBV7-2 | . | TGTGCCAGCAGCTTATTTAGAGCCGTCGGAGAGACCCAGTACTTC | CASSLFRAVGETQYF
few | TRBJ2-5 | TRBV11-1 | . | TGTGCCAGCAGCCCGGCCGGGAAGACCCAGTACTTC | CASSPAGKTQYF
. | TRBJ2-2 | TRBV19 | TRBD2 | TGTGCCAGCAAGGGACTAGCGGGGGCTCTTAACACCGGGGAGCTGTTTTTT | CASKGLAGALNTGELFF
. | TRBJ1-5 | TRBV4-1 | . | TGCGCCAGCAGCCTCCAGAGAGGGGGCAATCAGCCCCAGCATTTT | CASSLQRGGNQPQHF
few | TRBJ1-3 | TRBV6-5 | . | TGTGCCAGCGGTGATGCCAGGCAGGGAAACACCATATATTTT | CASGDARQGNTIYF
few | TRBJ2-5 | TRBV4-1 | TRBD1 | TGCGCCAGCAGCTTCGGAGAAACAGGGGAATTCCCACGAGAGACCCAGTACTTC | CASSFGETGEFPRETQYF
many | TRBJ2-5 | TRBV6-5 | . | TGTGCCAGCAGTTACTCGATTTCCGGGACAGAGACCCAGTACTTC | CASSYSISGTETQYF
many | TRBJ2-7 | TRBV5-1 | TRBD1 | TGCGCCAGCAGCTCCGGACAGGTATCCTACGAGCAGTACTTC | CASSSGQVSYEQYF
. | TRBJ2-7 | TRBV12-3/TRBV12-4 | . | TGTGCCAGCAGTCCGGGGACCGTCGACGAGCAGTACTTC | CASSPGTVDEQYF
few | TRBJ2-5 | TRBV4-3 | TRBD2 | TGCGCCAGCAGCCACGACTGGAATCTCGCGGGGGTGGGTGAGACCCAGTACTTC | CASSHDWNLAGVGETQYF
many | TRBJ2-1 | TRBV7-2 | TRBD2 | TGTGCCAGCAGCTTAGTGCCTAGCGGGGGGGTAATTGAGCAGTTCTTC | CASSLVPSGGVIEQFF
. | TRBJ1-2 | TRBV4-2 | . | TGTGCCAGCAGCCAAGATCGGGGGGAGGTGAGCTATGGCTACACCTTC | CASSQDRGEVSYGYTF
. | TRBJ2-5 | TRBV4-2 | TRBD2 | TGTGCCAGCAGCCAAGAAGCGAGATCAGCTGGGAGGGGAGAGACCCAGTACTTC | CASSQEARSAGRGETQYF
. | TRBJ1-4 | TRBV7-2 | . | TGTGCCAGCAGCCAAACCTACAGGGCTACGGAGGAAAAACTGTTTTTT | CASSQTYRATEEKLFF
few | TRBJ2-3 | TRBV9 | . | TGTGCCAGCAGCGTAGATAGGGGCACAGATACGCAGTATTTT | CASSVDRGTDTQYF
many | TRBJ2-1 | TRBV12-3/TRBV12-4 | TRBD1 | TGTGCCAGCAGTTTAGGACAGGGGGCACGTGAGCAGTTCTTC | CASSLGQGAREQFF
. | TRBJ2-7 | TRBV4-1 | . | TGCGCCAGCAGCCAAGATGAGGGAAGCTCCTACGAGCAGTACTTC | CASSQDEGSSYEQYF
. | TRBJ1-5 | TRBV12-3/TRBV12-4 | . | TGTGCCAGCAGTTTACTGGGGGGACAGCCCCAGCATTTT | CASSLLGGQPQHF